A selection of T cell receptor beta chains follows, all from one sample in a study of cytomegalovirus exposure and HLA in healthy donors. Measured with immunoSEQ multiplex PCR; TCRdb has only the in-frame clones, and not every one. Here the sample spans fewer than 200,000 clones, around 92% being singletons. Material for sequencing was PBMCs. The receptor set was obtained from a woman in her late teens or twenties in good health and CMV-seropositive. The CDR3 runs from the conserved cysteine through the conserved F or W. D genes are given only for firm matches. Size values are once, few and many counts, or a class for expanded clones, and some rows have none.

CDR3 length	J gene	D gene	V gene	clone size	CDR3 DNA	CDR3 protein
14	TRBJ2-5	TRBD2	TRBV5-1	NA	TGCGCCAGCAGCTCTAGCGGGACTCGTGAGACCCAGTACTTC	CASSSSGTRETQYF
15	TRBJ1-2	TRBD1	TRBV18	NA	TGTGCCAGCTCACTGGGACAGGGGGCGACTTATGGCTACACCTTC	CASSLGQGATYGYTF
16	TRBJ1-4	TRBD1	TRBV4-1	NA	TGCGCCAGCAGCCAGAGTCTGACAGGGGGCAATGAAAAACTGTTTTTT	CASSQSLTGGNEKLFF
15	TRBJ2-1	TRBD2	TRBV25-1	NA	TGTGCCAGCAGTGAACTAGCGGGATTGGTCAATGAGCAGTTCTTC	CASSELAGLVNEQFF
15	TRBJ2-1	TRBD1	TRBV11-2	NA	TGTGCCAGCGACAGGGGGCCCTCCTCCTACAATGAGCAGTTCTTC	CASDRGPSSYNEQFF
18	TRBJ1-3	TRBD1	TRBV7-9	NA	TGTGCCAGCAGCCCAGGTTGGGACAGGGGTGGTGCTGGAAACACCATATATTTT	CASSPGWDRGGAGNTIYF
14	TRBJ2-5	NA	TRBV30	NA	TGTGCCTGGAGTGTAGGGACATCAGGTGGGACCCAGTACTTC	CAWSVGTSGGTQYF
12	TRBJ2-7	NA	TRBV11-1	many	TGTGCCAGCAGCTTTAGATCCCCCGAGCAGTACTTC	CASSFRSPEQYF
16	TRBJ2-1	TRBD2	TRBV29-1	once	TGCAGCGTTGGACTAGCCTTACCCAACTCTTACAATGAGCAGTTCTTC	CSVGLALPNSYNEQFF
17	TRBJ2-2	TRBD2	TRBV7-9	NA	TGTGCCAGCAGCTCCTCGACTAGCGGGAGCCAAACCGGGGAGCTGTTTTTT	CASSSSTSGSQTGELFF
14	TRBJ2-7	TRBD1	TRBV10-1	NA	TGCGCCAGCAGTAATGGACAGGGGACTCGAGAGCAGTACTTC	CASSNGQGTREQYF
16	TRBJ2-4	TRBD2	TRBV30	NA	TGTGCCTGGAGTGTGACTAGCGGGACCTCCCGCGACATTCAGTACTTC	CAWSVTSGTSRDIQYF
17	TRBJ1-2	TRBD1	TRBV5-4	NA	TGTGCCAGCAGCTTTGGACAGGGGTTTGTGGTTGTGAATGGCTACACCTTC	CASSFGQGFVVVNGYTF
14	TRBJ2-2	NA	TRBV5-1	few	TGCGCCAGCAGCTTGGCCGCGGGTAGCGGGGAGCTGTTTTTT	CASSLAAGSGELFF
15	TRBJ1-4	NA	TRBV6-5	NA	TGTGCCAGCAGTTACTTACCCAAAAAGGGGGAAAAACTGTTTTTT	CASSYLPKKGEKLFF